This T cell receptor (beta chain) originates from a study of PD-1 blockade in classical Hodgkin lymphoma. TCRdb keeps only in-frame clones here, not all; method: immunoSEQ multiplex PCR. The sample carries under 80,000 clones, 93% recorded once. Germline-derived CDR1 and CDR2 are SGHDT and YYEEEE. The CDR3 length is 17 residues. V was shortened by 1 base and J by 8 bases, with 24 bases between the two germline ends. This clone was counted a few times. Regarding time point: newly diagnosed, previously untreated cHL patient sample. Sequencing input: peripheral blood mononuclear cells (PBMCs). The chain links TRBV5-6 to TRBJ1-2; TRBD1 might be the D (5 bases). This clonotype was sampled from a human donor with classical Hodgkin lymphoma. The CDR3 sequence: CASSLYGIGAPSAGYTF. The CDR3 DNA reads TGTGCCAGCAGCTTGTATGGCATCGGGGCCCCATCGGCCGGCTACACCTTC.